The 18 T cell receptor beta chains below were found in one sample sequenced in a study of human T cells and chemical hapten exposure. Time point denoted: patch test 2, 6 weeks after DPC sensitization. The treatment denotes: therapeutic diphenylcyclopropenone sensitization with weekly scalp DPC. Using its own MiXCR run on the RACE reads, TCRdb lists one record per CDR3 protein. There are 80,000 to 100,000 distinct CDR3 sequences in the sample; roughly a tenth occur only once, and around 5% lies in the top ten. Sequences were derived from whole blood, sampled in connection with sensitization to the hapten diphenylcyclopropenone (DPC). The receptors were sampled from a woman aged 45-59 years with alopecia areata. Some clones in this sample may be carry-over from other donors' samples.

This CDR3 reads CASSVYFGTQYF. CDR3 nucleotide sequence: TGTGCCAGCAGCGTATACTTCGGTACGCAGTATTTT. The V call is TRBV7-6, the J call TRBJ2-3; D is uncertain. Trimming took 5 bases from V and 8 from J, leaving 11 bases between them. CDR1 is SGHVS, CDR2 FNYEAQ, per germline. The CDR3 runs 12 residues.

This clonotype occurred many times. The V call is TRBV14, the J call TRBJ2-6; no clear D gene. Between the trimmed V and J ends, which lost 6 bases and 1 base, there was a span of 16 bases. The germline V gene encodes CDR1 SGHDN and CDR2 FVKESK. This CDR3 region has 17 residues. The CDR3 nucleotides are TGTGCCAGCAGAGCCGTAGGCAGAATGTCTGGGGCCAACGTCCTGACTTTC. It is translated as CASRAVGRMSGANVLTF.

In this sample, this clonotype turned up a few times. The chain is built from TRBV28 and TRBJ2-1; D ambiguous. Germline V gene sequence: CDR1 MDHEN, CDR2 SYDVKM. Trimming left V 4 bases short and J 0 bases short, with 7 bases between. The CDR3 has 14 amino acids. The CDR3 sequence: CASSSPPSYNEQFF. Written as DNA, the CDR3 is TGTGCCAGCAGTTCTCCCCCCTCCTACAATGAGCAGTTCTTC.

This chain joins TRBV3-1 and TRBJ1-2; D is ambiguous. Trimming removed 1 base from V and 4 bases from J, with 7 bases in between. The CDR3 is 13 amino acids. Looked up from germline, CDR1 is LGHDT and CDR2 is YNNKEL (reference sequence). Here the CDR3 reads CASSQAQVYGYTF. For the CDR3, the DNA is TGTGCCAGCAGCCAAGCACAAGTCTATGGCTACACCTTC.

The table lists this clonotype with many counts. CDR3 region: CASRFEQRYQPQHF. The CDR3 bases are TGTGCCAGTAGGTTTGAGCAGAGATATCAGCCCCAGCATTTT. V gene TRBV19 combines with J gene TRBJ1-5; D remains ambiguous. The V end lost 6 bases, the J end lost 5 bases, and 14 bases lay between the germline ends. This CDR3 comprises 14 residues. In germline, CDR1 is LNHDA, CDR2 SQIVND (reference sequence).

This clonotype occurred a few times. The V and J genes are TRBV14 and TRBJ1-1, with TRBD1 matching over 8 bases. From germline, CDR1 is SGHDN and CDR2 FVKESK. The CDR3 spans 14 residues. With V trimmed by 2 bases and J by 4 bases, 3 bases remained unmatched. The CDR3 reads CASSQRQGRTEAFF. The CDR3 DNA reads as TGTGCCAGCAGCCAAAGACAGGGGCGCACTGAAGCTTTCTTT.

This clonotype was recorded many times. This rearrangement joins TRBV4-1 to TRBJ2-1; 11 bases line up with TRBD2. Germline CDR1 and CDR2: MGHRA and YSYEKL. The CDR3 consists of 20 residues. After removal of 2 bases from V and 1 base from J, the junction contained 13 bases not matched to a gene. The chain's CDR3 is CASSQLGLAGGGGSYNEQFF. The CDR3 DNA reads TGCGCCAGCAGCCAACTCGGACTAGCGGGCGGAGGGGGTTCCTACAATGAGCAGTTCTTC.

V gene TRBV20-1 combines with J gene TRBJ2-1; D is uncertain. V lost 2 bases and J lost 7, with 12 bases in between. Germline V gene data show CDR1 as DFQATT and CDR2 as SNEGSKA (reference sequence). The CDR3 length is 13 residues. The CDR3 reads CSARRQVMNEQFF. CDR3 DNA: TGCAGTGCTAGACGTCAGGTGATGAATGAGCAGTTCTTC.

This clonotype occurred a few times. The chain employs TRBV20-1 and TRBJ2-5; tentative D call: TRBD1 (6 bases). The V gene lost 3 bases and the J gene lost 0 bases, with 17 bases spanning the gap. The CDR3 is made up of 16 amino acids. CDR1 is DFQATT and CDR2 is SNEGSKA in the germline V gene (reference sequence). CDR3 nucleotides: TGCAGTGCTAGGTCGCCCCAAACAGGGTACCAAGAGACCCAGTACTTC. Translation gives CSARSPQTGYQETQYF.

The chain links TRBV28 to TRBJ1-4; D is possibly TRBD1 (6 bases). V lost 6 bases, J lost 5 bases, and 10 bases lay in between. CDR3 length equals 13 residues. Germline V gene lookup returns CDR1 MDHEN and CDR2 SYDVKM. The CDR3 region has the DNA TGTGCCAGCAGGGCGACAGGAAATGAAAAACTGTTTTTT. Translated: CASRATGNEKLFF.

This clonotype was detected only a few times. This sequence joins TRBV10-2 and TRBJ2-1; D not certain. The CDR3 is made up of 12 amino acids. The V end lost 4 bases, the J end lost 9 bases, and 10 bases lay between the germline ends. Germline assignment: CDR1 WSHSY and CDR2 SAAADI. For the CDR3, the DNA is TGCGCCAGCAGTGCAAGGTTCACTGAGCAGTTCTTC. Its protein product is CASSARFTEQFF.

The chain couples TRBV29-1 to TRBJ2-1; D remains ambiguous. The CDR3 is 14 amino acids. Trimming took 2 bases from V and 0 from J, leaving 8 bases between them. Germline CDR1 is SQVTM and CDR2 is ANQGSEA. CDR3 loop: CSVESPGSYNEQFF. The CDR3 nucleotides are TGCAGCGTTGAAAGTCCAGGCTCCTACAATGAGCAGTTCTTC.

This clonotype was detected ten times or more. This chain uses TRBV12-3 or TRBV12-4 with TRBJ1-2; tentatively, D is TRBD1 (6 bases). Trimming removed 3 bases at V and 5 bases at J, with 16 bases between. This CDR3 region has 15 residues. CDR3 loop: CASSFARDTLYGYTF. CDR3 sequence (DNA): TGTGCCAGCAGTTTTGCCCGGGACACCCTATATGGCTACACCTTC.

This clonotype was observed many times. The chain employs TRBV11-2 and TRBJ2-7, with TRBD2 matching over 9 bases. The germline CDR1 and CDR2 sequences are SGHAT and FQNNGV. The CDR3 covers 15 residues. V lost 2 bases, J lost 3 bases, and 5 bases stayed unmatched. The CDR3 loop reads CASSLQSREGYEQYF. CDR3 nucleotide sequence: TGTGCCAGCAGCTTACAGTCGCGGGAGGGCTACGAGCAGTACTTC.

This clonotype has at least ten counts. The rearrangement links TRBV19 to TRBJ1-5; TRBD1 is a possible D gene (5 bases). V was shortened by 7 bases and J by 3 bases, with 13 bases between the two germline ends. Germline CDR1 LNHDA, CDR2 SQIVND (reference sequence). This CDR3 has 14 amino acids. The CDR3 DNA is TGTGCCAGTACCTACGTAGGGGACAATCAGCCCCAGCATTTT. Translation: CASTYVGDNQPQHF.

The chain employs TRBV18 and TRBJ2-1; no definite D call. Germline V gene sequence: CDR1 KGHSH, CDR2 LQKENI. This CDR3 has 14 residues. V lost 3 bases and J 6 bases, leaving 12 bases between the germline ends. CDR3 in DNA: TGTGCCAGCTCACCGGAACAGCGAATCAATGAGCAGTTCTTC. Translated: CASSPEQRINEQFF.

The chain combines TRBV5-1 with TRBJ2-2; 7 bases agree with TRBD2. This CDR3 region has 16 residues. Germline V CDR1 and CDR2: SGHRS, YFSETQ. J gave up 0 bases and V 0 bases, and 2 bases lay outside the gene matches. CDR3 in amino acids: CASSLGREPNTGELFF. CDR3 nucleotide sequence: TGCGCCAGCAGCTTGGGGCGGGAGCCGAACACCGGGGAGCTGTTTTTT.

The table lists this clonotype with a few counts. The rearrangement joins TRBV6-2 or TRBV6-3 to TRBJ2-3; TRBD2 matches 8 bases. J lost 4 bases, V lost 5 bases, and 8 bases had no gene match. In germline, CDR1 is MNHEY, CDR2 SVGEGT. CDR3 size: 15 residues. This CDR3 is CASSDQAGDADTQYF. The DNA of the CDR3 is TGTGCCAGCAGTGACCAAGCGGGAGACGCAGATACGCAGTATTTT.